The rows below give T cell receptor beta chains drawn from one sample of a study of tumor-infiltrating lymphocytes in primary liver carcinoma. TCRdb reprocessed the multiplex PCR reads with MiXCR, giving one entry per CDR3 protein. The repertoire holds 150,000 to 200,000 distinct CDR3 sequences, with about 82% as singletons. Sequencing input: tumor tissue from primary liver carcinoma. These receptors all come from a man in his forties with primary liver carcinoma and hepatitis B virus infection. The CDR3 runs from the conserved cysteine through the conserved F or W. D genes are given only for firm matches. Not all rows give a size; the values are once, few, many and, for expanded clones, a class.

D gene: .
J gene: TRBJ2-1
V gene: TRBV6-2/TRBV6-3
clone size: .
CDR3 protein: CASSGTGSRFF
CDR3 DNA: TGTGCCAGTTCGGGGACTGGGTCTCGGTTCTTC

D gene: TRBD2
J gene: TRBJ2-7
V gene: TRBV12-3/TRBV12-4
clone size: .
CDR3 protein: CASSPAGVRNEKYF
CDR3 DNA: TGTGCCAGCAGTCCAGCGGGAGTAAGAAACGAGAAGTACTTC

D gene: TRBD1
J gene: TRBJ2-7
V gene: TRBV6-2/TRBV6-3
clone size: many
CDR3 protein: CASSLRTGEYEQYF
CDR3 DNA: TGTGCCAGCAGTTTAAGGACAGGGGAGTACGAGCAGTACTTC

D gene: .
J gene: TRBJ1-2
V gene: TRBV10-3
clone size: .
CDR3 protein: CAISDKQGGGYTF
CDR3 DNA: TGTGCGATCAGCGATAAACAGGGTGGGGGCTACACCTTC

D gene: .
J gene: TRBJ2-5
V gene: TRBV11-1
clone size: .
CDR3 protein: CASSFSGGQETQNF
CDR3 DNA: TGTGCCAGCAGCTTTAGCGGAGGACAAGAGACCCAGAACTTC

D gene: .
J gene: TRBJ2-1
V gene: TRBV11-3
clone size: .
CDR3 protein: CASSSGSSWEQLF
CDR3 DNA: TGTGCCAGCAGCTCGGGAAGTAGCTGGGAGCAGTTATTC

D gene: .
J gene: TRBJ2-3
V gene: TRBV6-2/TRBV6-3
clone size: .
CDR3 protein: CANSLLADTQFF
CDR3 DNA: TGTGCCAACAGTCTTCTAGCAGATACGCAGTTTTTT

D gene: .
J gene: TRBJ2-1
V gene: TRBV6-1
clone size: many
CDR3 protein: CASSVASEYNEQFF
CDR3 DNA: TGTGCCAGCTCCGTCGCTTCTGAGTACAATGAGCAGTTCTTC

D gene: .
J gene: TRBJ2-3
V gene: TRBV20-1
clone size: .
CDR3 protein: CSALLTDTQYF
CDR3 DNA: TGCAGTGCCCTACTCACAGATACGCAGTATTTT

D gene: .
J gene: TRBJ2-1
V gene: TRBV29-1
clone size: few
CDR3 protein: CSVALRETYNEQFF
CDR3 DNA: TGCAGTGTTGCCCTCCGTGAAACCTACAATGAGCAGTTCTTC

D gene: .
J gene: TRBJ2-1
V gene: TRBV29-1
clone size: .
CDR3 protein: CSVVRWNFYDEQFF
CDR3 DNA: TGCAGCGTCGTCAGGTGGAACTTTTACGATGAGCAGTTCTTC

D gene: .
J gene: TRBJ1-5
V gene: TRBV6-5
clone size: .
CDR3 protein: CASSDGPDQPQHF
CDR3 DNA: TGTGCCAGCAGTGACGGCCCTGATCAGCCCCAGCATTTT

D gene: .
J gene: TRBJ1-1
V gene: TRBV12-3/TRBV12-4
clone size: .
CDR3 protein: CASAGHGCEAFF
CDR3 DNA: TGTGCCAGTGCGGGACACGGCTGTGAAGCTTTCTTT

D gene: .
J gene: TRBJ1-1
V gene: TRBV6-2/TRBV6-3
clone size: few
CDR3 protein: CTSSYSTGLTEAFF
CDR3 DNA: TGTACCAGCAGTTATTCCACAGGACTCACTGAAGCTTTCTTT

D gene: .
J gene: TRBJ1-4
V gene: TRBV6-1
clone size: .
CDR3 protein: CASSEGSGSGDEKLFF
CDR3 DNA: TGTGCCAGCAGTGAAGGCTCGGGTTCGGGTGATGAAAAACTATTTTTT

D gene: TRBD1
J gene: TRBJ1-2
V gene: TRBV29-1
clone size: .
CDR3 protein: CGVSGQGVGNYGYTF
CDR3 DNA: TGCGGCGTGTCGGGACAGGGGGTCGGCAATTATGGCTACACCTTC

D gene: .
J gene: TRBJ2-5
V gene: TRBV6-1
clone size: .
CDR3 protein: CASSPEGGMVQTQYF
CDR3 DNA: TGTGCCAGCAGCCCCGAGGGGGGTATGGTGCAGACCCAATACTTC

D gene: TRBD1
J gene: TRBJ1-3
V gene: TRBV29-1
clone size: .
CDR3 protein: CSAGQGTSGNTIYF
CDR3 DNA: TGCAGCGCCGGACAGGGAACCTCTGGAAACACCATATATTTT

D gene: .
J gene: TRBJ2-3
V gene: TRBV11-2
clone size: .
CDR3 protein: CASSLAATMDGVYSYF
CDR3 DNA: TGTGCCAGCAGCTTAGCCGCGACCATGGACGGCGTGTATTCCTATTTT

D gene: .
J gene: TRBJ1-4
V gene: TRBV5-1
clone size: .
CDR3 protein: CASSLDPGVAEKLFF
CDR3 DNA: TGCGCCAGCAGTTTGGATCCGGGAGTGGCTGAAAAACTGTTTTTT

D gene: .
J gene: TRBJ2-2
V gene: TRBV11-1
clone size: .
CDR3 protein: CASSPGVGANTGELYF
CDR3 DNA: TGTGCCAGCAGCCCAGGGGTCGGAGCGAACACCGGGGAGCTGTATTTT

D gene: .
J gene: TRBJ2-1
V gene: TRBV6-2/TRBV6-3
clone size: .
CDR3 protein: CASSRPGDRANEQFF
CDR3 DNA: TGTGCCAGCAGCCGTCCCGGGGACCGAGCAAATGAGCAATTCTTC

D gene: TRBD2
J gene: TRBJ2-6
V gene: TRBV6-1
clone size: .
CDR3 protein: CASSFGTRGIDVRTF
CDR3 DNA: TGTGCCAGCAGTTTTGGGACTAGGGGGATCGACGTCCGGACTTTC

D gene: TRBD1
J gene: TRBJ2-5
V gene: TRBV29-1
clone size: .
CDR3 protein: CSVQGAENQCF
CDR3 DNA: TGCAGCGTCCAGGGGGCAGAGAACCAGTGCTTC

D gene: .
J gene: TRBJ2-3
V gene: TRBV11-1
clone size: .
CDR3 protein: CACSYGGSSVGTRTDTQYF
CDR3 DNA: TGTGCCTGCAGCTATGGGGGAAGCTCTGTTGGAACCCGCACAGATACGCAGTATTTT

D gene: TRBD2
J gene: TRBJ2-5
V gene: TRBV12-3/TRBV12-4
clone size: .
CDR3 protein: CSSSLAGVETQYF
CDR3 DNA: TGTTCCAGCAGTCTAGCGGGAGTTGAAACCCAGTACTTC

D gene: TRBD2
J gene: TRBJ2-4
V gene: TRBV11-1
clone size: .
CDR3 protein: CASSFPGTNGTKNIQYF
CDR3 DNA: TGTGCCAGCAGTTTTCCCGGGACTAACGGGACCAAAAATATTCAGTATTTC

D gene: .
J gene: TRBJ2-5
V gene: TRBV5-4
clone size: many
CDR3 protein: CASSIAGRKETQYF
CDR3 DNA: TGTGCCAGCAGCATCGCAGGGAGAAAAGAGACCCAGTACTTC

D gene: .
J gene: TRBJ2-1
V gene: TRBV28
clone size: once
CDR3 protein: CASSLGSGFYIEQFF
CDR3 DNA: TGTGCTAGCAGCCTCGGGAGCGGATTCTACATTGAGCAGTTCTTC

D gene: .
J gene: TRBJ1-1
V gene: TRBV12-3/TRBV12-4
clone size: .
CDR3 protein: CASGSIGSTTEAFF
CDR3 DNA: TGTGCCAGCGGGAGTATAGGTTCGACCACTGAAGCGTTCTTT

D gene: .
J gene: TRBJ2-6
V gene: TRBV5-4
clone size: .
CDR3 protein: CASSPRSFLSRANVLTF
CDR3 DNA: TGTGCCAGCAGCCCCAGGTCTTTCTTATCTAGGGCCAACGTCCTGACTTTC

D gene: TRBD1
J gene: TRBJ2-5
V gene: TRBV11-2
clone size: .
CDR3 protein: CDNSSGQPQETQYF
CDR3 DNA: TGTGACAATAGCTCGGGACAGCCCCAAGAGACCCAGTACTTC

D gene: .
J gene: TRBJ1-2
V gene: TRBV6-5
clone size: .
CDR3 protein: CASSYGSNYDYTF
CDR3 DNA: TGTGCCAGTAGTTACGGAAGTAACTATGACTACACCTTC

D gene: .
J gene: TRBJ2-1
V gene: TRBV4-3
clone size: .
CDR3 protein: CTSSQFPPPVNNEQFF
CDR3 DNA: TGCACCAGCAGCCAATTCCCCCCCCCGGTGAACAATGAGCAGTTCTTC

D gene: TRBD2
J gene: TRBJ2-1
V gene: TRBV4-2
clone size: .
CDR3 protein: CASSQVLAGYKGNEQFF
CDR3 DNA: TGTGCCAGCAGCCAAGTTTTAGCGGGATATAAGGGGAATGAGCAGTTCTTC

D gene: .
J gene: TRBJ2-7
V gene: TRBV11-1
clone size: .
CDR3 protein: CASCWNSYEQYF
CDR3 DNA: TGTGCCAGCTGTTGGAACTCTTACGAGCAGTACTTC

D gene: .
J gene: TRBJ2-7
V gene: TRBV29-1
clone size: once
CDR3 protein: CSAQSRGRREQYF
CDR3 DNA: TGCAGCGCTCAATCAAGGGGAAGGCGCGAGCAGTACTTC

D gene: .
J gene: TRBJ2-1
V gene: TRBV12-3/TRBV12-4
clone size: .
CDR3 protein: CAINQGLAGPDNEQFF
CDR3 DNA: TGTGCCATCAATCAAGGACTTGCGGGACCGGACAATGAGCAGTTCTTC

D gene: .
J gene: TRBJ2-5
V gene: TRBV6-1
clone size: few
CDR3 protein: CTSSQQGWEETQYF
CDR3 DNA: TGTACCAGCAGCCAACAGGGCTGGGAAGAGACCCAGTACTTC

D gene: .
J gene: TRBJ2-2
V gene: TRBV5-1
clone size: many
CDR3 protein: CASSLGGGVGTGELFF
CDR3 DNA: TGCGCCAGCAGCTTGGGGGGAGGAGTCGGCACCGGGGAGCTGTTTTTT

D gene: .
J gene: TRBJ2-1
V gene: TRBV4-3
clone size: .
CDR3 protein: CASSQDSRGLGSYNEQLF
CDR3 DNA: TGCGCCAGCAGCCAAGACTCGAGGGGCCTAGGGTCCTACAATGAGCAGCTCTTC

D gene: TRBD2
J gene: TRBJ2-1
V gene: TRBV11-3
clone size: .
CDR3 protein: CISSLDIAGGRSEQFF
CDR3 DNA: TGTATCAGCAGCTTAGATATAGCGGGAGGGCGAAGTGAGCAGTTCTTC

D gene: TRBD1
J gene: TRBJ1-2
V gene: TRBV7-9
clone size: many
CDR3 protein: CASSPGQGPFDGYTF
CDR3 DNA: TGTGCCAGCAGCCCCGGACAGGGGCCCTTCGATGGCTACACCTTC